The 26 T cell receptor beta chains below all came from one sample that was sequenced in a study of shared clonotypes between healthy human individuals. Using immunoSEQ multiplex PCR, the repertoire was profiled, and TCRdb retains in-frame clones only, with some absent. This table has about 2.4 million clones, 93% appearing once. The sequencing sample was made of naive CD4+ T cells from PBMCs. Subset here: CD45RA+ positively selected. All receptors come from a man aged 18 to 29 in good health. Some clones in this sample may be carry-over from other donors' samples.

V is TRBV5-4 and J is TRBJ1-4; 8 nucleotides align to TRBD1. Germline-derived CDR1 and CDR2 are SGHNT and YYREEE (reference sequence). This CDR3 spans 17 amino acids. V was clipped by 9 bases and J by 2 bases; unmatched bases: 15. The CDR3 protein is CATSRGQGARTNEKLFF. CDR3 DNA sequence: TGTGCCACAAGTAGGGGGCAGGGGGCGCGGACTAATGAAAAACTGTTTTTT.

The rearrangement links TRBV5-6 to TRBJ1-2; D ambiguous. V was cut by 0 bases and J by 8 bases, with 17 bases left in between. The CDR3 covers 15 residues. Germline CDR1 SGHDT, CDR2 YYEEEE. The CDR3 coding sequence is TGTGCCAGCAGCTTGGGCAGTTCCCCTTCAAGAGGCTACACCTTC. Amino acids: CASSLGSSPSRGYTF.

About this clone: This sample also contains other DNA sequences that code for the same CDR3. This sequence joins TRBV28 and TRBJ2-1, with 9 bases lining up with TRBD1. The germline V gene encodes CDR1 MDHEN and CDR2 SYDVKM. V lost 6 bases and J lost 0; bases outside the gene matches: 6. There are 16 residues in the CDR3. CDR3 in DNA: TGTGCCAGCAGCGTACCGGGACAGGGCTCCTACAATGAGCAGTTCTTC. As protein: CASSVPGQGSYNEQFF.

This chain joins TRBV2 and TRBJ1-6; the match to TRBD1 covers 9 bases. Germline V gene data show CDR1 as SNHLY and CDR2 as FYNNEI. Trimming removed 9 bases from V and 10 bases from J; junction bases left unmatched: 16. The CDR3 is 16 amino acids. The CDR3 protein is CASGTGTGSVRSPLHF. The CDR3, as DNA: TGTGCCAGTGGAACCGGGACAGGGTCAGTGAGGTCACCCCTCCACTTT.

V gene TRBV6-1 combines with J gene TRBJ1-1; possibly TRBD1 for D (5 bases). The CDR3 runs 15 residues. V was clipped by 2 bases and J by 4 bases, with 14 bases between them. Germline loops: CDR1 MNHNS, CDR2 SASEGT. DNA of the CDR3: TGTGCCAGCAGTGAATTTGGGGGTGGAGGCACTGAAGCTTTCTTT. Translated, it gives CASSEFGGGGTEAFF.

Notes on this clone: Other DNA sequences of this sample code for an identical CDR3. J is TRBJ2-7 and V is TRBV5-1, with a possible D match to TRBD1 (6 bases). Trimming removed 5 bases at V and 3 bases at J, with 12 bases between. The CDR3 runs 13 residues. CDR1 and CDR2 from the germline V gene are SGHRS and YFSETQ. CDR3 nucleotides: TGCGCCAGCAGTCCCAGGACAGTCTACGAGCAGTACTTC. Protein: CASSPRTVYEQYF.

In regard to this clone: The identical CDR3 is also encoded by other nucleotide sequences in the sample. V and J are TRBV7-3 and TRBJ2-1; 8 positions match TRBD1. The V and J ends lost 5 bases and 3 bases, in that order; junction bases with no gene match: 6. The CDR3 extends over 15 amino acids. Per the germline V gene, CDR1 is SGHTA and CDR2 is FQGTGA. This chain's CDR3 is CASSPGQGNYNEQFF. CDR3 nucleotide sequence: TGTGCCAGCAGCCCTGGACAGGGAAACTACAATGAGCAGTTCTTC. The entire variable domain, with the rest obtained from reference TRBV7-3 and TRBJ2-1, is as follows: GAGVSQTPSNKVTEKGKYVELRCDPISGHTALYWYRQSLGQGPEFLIYFQGTGAADDSGLPNDRFFAVRPEGSVSTLKIQRTERGDSAVYLCASSPGQGNYNEQFFGPGTRLTVL.

CDR3 loop: CASSPPGRVNSGANVLTF. As DNA, the CDR3 is TGTGCCAGCTCACCACCGGGAAGGGTAAACTCTGGGGCCAACGTCCTGACTTTC. The chain uses TRBV18 and TRBJ2-6; D unresolved. The CDR3 runs to 18 residues. Germline V gene sequence: CDR1 KGHSH, CDR2 LQKENI. The V end lost 0 bases, the J end lost 0 bases, and 12 bases lay between the germline ends.

The CDR3: CASTGSRGSPLHF. CDR3 DNA sequence: TGCGCCAGCACGGGGTCAAGGGGTTCACCCCTCCACTTT. The chain uses TRBV10-1 and TRBJ1-6, with D possibly TRBD1 on 5 matching bases. V was trimmed by 7 bases and J by 9 bases, leaving 13 bases between them. Germline V gene lookup returns CDR1 WNHNN and CDR2 SYGVQD (reference sequence). This CDR3 comprises 13 residues.

The CDR3 DNA follows: TGCAGTGCTAGTTGGCTCGACGAGCAGTACTTC. It encodes CSASWLDEQYF. V gene TRBV20-1 combines with J gene TRBJ2-5; no clear D gene. TRBJ2-7 matches the DNA end more closely, so the J call is doubtful. The germline V gene encodes CDR1 DFQATT and CDR2 SNEGSKA (reference sequence). The CDR3 is made up of 11 amino acids.

The genes are TRBV5-6 and TRBJ1-3; the D gene is possibly TRBD1 (5 bases). V lost 1 base to trimming and J lost 0 bases, with 14 bases between them. The CDR3 sequence is 17 residues long. Germline V gene data show CDR1 as SGHDT and CDR2 as YYEEEE. The DNA of the CDR3 is TGTGCCAGCAGCTTGATTCCGACGGGGGGCTCTGGAAACACCATATATTTT. It specifies CASSLIPTGGSGNTIYF.

This chain uses TRBV7-3 with TRBJ2-1, with 16 positions matching TRBD2. The CDR3 contains 17 residues. V trimming: 4 bases; J trimming: 2 bases; junction bases outside the gene matches: 2. CDR1 SGHTA and CDR2 FQGTGA come from the germline V gene. This CDR3 is CASSSGTSGRAYNEQFF. In DNA form, the CDR3 reads TGTGCCAGCAGCTCAGGGACTAGCGGGAGGGCCTACAATGAGCAGTTCTTC.

V usage is TRBV11-2 and J usage is TRBJ2-3; 9 nucleotides line up with TRBD2. The V gene end was trimmed by 6 bases and the J gene end by 8 bases; junction bases not matched to a gene: 12. The CDR3 length is 15 residues. Germline-derived CDR1 and CDR2 are SGHAT and FQNNGV. Here the CDR3 DNA reads TGTGCCAGCAGTCTCACTGCGGGAGGGCCTGGTACGCAGTATTTT. Translation gives CASSLTAGGPGTQYF.

This clone was seen only once. The gene calls are TRBV7-9 and TRBJ1-2, with D unresolved. V lost 4 bases and J lost 14, with 14 bases in between. This CDR3 is 11 amino acids long. Germline lookup yields CDR1 SEHNR and CDR2 FQNEAQ (reference sequence). The DNA of the CDR3 is TGTGCCAGCAGCTCACGGACGGCGTATACCTTC. Protein sequence: CASSSRTAYTF.

This clone was recorded only once. The V call is TRBV5-1, the J call TRBJ2-2; TRBD2 might be the D (5 bases). The CDR3 loop spans 15 amino acids. The ends were cut back, 1 base at V and 5 bases at J, with 12 bases in the middle. Germline V gene lookup returns CDR1 SGHRS and CDR2 YFSETQ. The CDR3 sequence: CASSLPAADTGELFF. The CDR3 region has the DNA TGCGCCAGCAGCTTGCCTGCAGCGGATACCGGGGAGCTGTTTTTT.

This clone was found once. The chain links TRBV5-4 to TRBJ1-1; D remains ambiguous. The CDR3 sequence is 14 residues long. V lost 0 bases to trimming and J lost 3 bases, with 9 bases between them. CDR1 and CDR2 from the germline V gene are SGHNT and YYREEE (reference sequence). The CDR3 is CASSLGFSDTEAFF. CDR3 in DNA: TGTGCCAGCAGCTTGGGATTCTCAGACACTGAAGCTTTCTTT.

The rearrangement links TRBV28 to TRBJ2-3; no clear D. Trimming took 3 bases from V and 1 from J, leaving 8 bases between them. This CDR3 has 14 residues. Germline V lookup: CDR1 MDHEN, CDR2 SYDVKM. CDR3 residues: CASSFPGGTDTQYF. The CDR3 nucleotides are TGTGCCAGCAGTTTCCCCGGCGGCACAGATACGCAGTATTTT.

The chain links TRBV18 to TRBJ2-1; D not resolved. The CDR3 loop spans 13 amino acids. The germline V gene encodes CDR1 KGHSH and CDR2 LQKENI. Trimming left V 3 bases short and J 7 bases short, with 10 bases between. The CDR3 coding sequence is TGTGCCAGCTCACCCGTTCTTTTTAATGAGCAGTTCTTC. It encodes CASSPVLFNEQFF.

The chain is built from TRBV5-4 and TRBJ2-1; TRBD1 matches at 8 bases. Germline loops: CDR1 SGHNT, CDR2 YYREEE (reference sequence). This CDR3 region has 15 residues. The V gene end was trimmed by 1 base and the J gene end by 7 bases; junction bases not matched to a gene: 7. The CDR3 reads CASSLSTGAANEQFF. The CDR3 region has the DNA TGTGCCAGCAGCTTGTCGACAGGGGCAGCGAATGAGCAGTTCTTC. Full variable domain (missing parts from reference TRBV5-4 and TRBJ2-1): ETGVTQSPTHLIKTRGQQVTLRCSSQSGHNTVSWYQQALGQGPQFIFQYYREEENGRGNFPPRFSGLQFPNYSSELNVNALELDDSALYLCASSLSTGAANEQFFGPGTRLTVL.

The chain combines TRBV4-1 with TRBJ2-7; weak D call: TRBD1 (6 bases). Trimming took 0 bases from V and 3 from J, leaving 24 bases between them. Germline loops: CDR1 MGHRA, CDR2 YSYEKL. The CDR3 covers 19 residues. The CDR3 DNA follows: TGCGCCAGCAGCCAAGAAGCACAGGGTGCTGGGGTATCCGGCTACGAGCAGTACTTC. Its protein is CASSQEAQGAGVSGYEQYF.

The chain links TRBV9 to TRBJ2-7; possible D gene TRBD1, 5 bases. Germline-derived CDR1 and CDR2 are SGDLS and YYNGEE. The CDR3 runs to 14 residues. V was trimmed by 3 bases and J by 3 bases, leaving 13 bases between them. The CDR3 coding sequence is TGTGCCAGCAGCGCCTGGGGCAGTAGCTACGAGCAGTACTTC. Its translation is CASSAWGSSYEQYF.

With regard to this clone: The sample contains more than one DNA sequence encoding this CDR3. The chain uses TRBV28 and TRBJ2-3; no clear D gene. The V end lost 8 bases, the J end lost 6 bases, and 9 bases lay between the germline ends. This CDR3 has 11 residues. CDR1 and CDR2 (germline): MDHEN, SYDVKM. The CDR3 DNA reads as TGTGCCAGCGGACCCCGGGATACGCAGTATTTT. Its translation is CASGPRDTQYF.

The chain joins TRBV13 to TRBJ2-4; 9 bases are a match to TRBD1. In germline, CDR1 is PRHDT, CDR2 FYEKMQ (reference sequence). This CDR3 has 21 amino acids. Unmatched junction bases numbered 17, after V lost 1 base and J lost 1 base. Here the CDR3 reads CASSLDPRTGVWGVAKNIQYF. CDR3 coding DNA: TGTGCCAGCAGCTTAGATCCCCGGACAGGGGTCTGGGGGGTCGCCAAAAACATTCAGTACTTC.

CDR3 in amino acids: CASSSGGHHNEQFF. The CDR3 DNA sequence: TGTGCCAGCAGTTCCGGGGGGCACCACAATGAGCAGTTCTTC. The rearrangement joins TRBV6-6 to TRBJ2-1, with D possibly TRBD2 on 7 matching bases. CDR1 and CDR2 (germline): MNHNY, SVGAGI (reference sequence). The CDR3 covers 14 residues. Trimming removed 4 bases from V and 5 bases from J, with 12 bases in between.

This sequence joins TRBV11-3 and TRBJ1-4; TRBD1 might be the D (5 bases). The CDR3 is 17 residues long. CDR1 is SGHNT and CDR2 is YENEEA in the germline V gene. Trimming stripped 9 bases from V and 7 bases from J, with 27 bases between. The CDR3 sequence: CASRNGQGFRVREKLFF. As DNA, the CDR3 is TGTGCCAGTCGGAACGGCCAGGGATTCAGGGTCCGTGAAAAACTGTTTTTT.

A single count supports this clone. The gene calls are TRBV4-3 and TRBJ1-1; D remains unclear. Deletions cut 1 base from V and 1 base from J, with 10 bases between. CDR1 is LGHNA and CDR2 is YSLEER in the germline V gene. CDR3 length: 15 amino acids. CDR3: CASSQVVQANTEAFF. The CDR3 region has the DNA TGCGCCAGCAGCCAAGTAGTCCAGGCGAACACTGAAGCTTTCTTT.